This T cell receptor (beta chain) was documented in a study of shared clonotypes between healthy human individuals (dated by TCRdb to about 2020). For context, the study as a whole: Two women and a few men aged 18 to 49 years were included in the cohort. Libraries were prepared and TCR repertoires were sequenced by different laboratories using diverse techniques, in order to increase sequencing depth and limit assay-specific biases. Between about 0.94 and 10 billion PBMCs per donor were obtained by leukapheresis. To estimate repertoire size and how much clonotype sharing occurs between individuals, the study deeply sequenced the blood TCR repertoires of roughly 5 healthy adults. For each donor, CD4 naive and CD4 memory were each given three plates, CD8 naive was given two plates, and CD8 memory was given one plate.

Using the deep immunoSEQ assay, multiplex PCR amplified TCR CDR3 regions from genomic DNA. For each cell subset, the extracted genomic DNA was distributed evenly across all wells of several immunoSEQ 96-well plates, and each plate served as one replicate. For sorted subsets, around 0.2 ug genomic DNA, equal to tens of thousands of T cell genomes, was loaded into each replicate PCR. Purified libraries were measured with a Qubit 3.0 fluorometer, size-checked on a Bioanalyzer 2100, and measured again with the KAPA Library Quantification kit. Every immunoSEQ 96-well plate was sequenced on a dedicated single-read 150-cycle Illumina NextSeq 550 flow cell. From the authors' description of their analysis: The immunoSEQ output contained only junctional sequences without quality scores, so filtering could not match that applied to full-length reads. Sequences were annotated with PyIR, a Python wrapper for IgBLAST v1.9, and V/J genes and CDR3 were assigned using IMGT germline references. Reads with weak V/J assignments (E-value above 1e-6), missing CDR3, stop codons, out-of-frame junctions, or ambiguous translated residues were removed. A V3J clonotype was defined by an identical inferred V gene, J gene, and CDR3 amino acid sequence. The percentage overlap between two repertoires was calculated by dividing the number of shared unique clonotypes by the size of the smaller repertoire. Richness of each repertoire was evaluated using RTK rarefaction, the Chao1 estimator, and Recon v2.1 estimates of unobserved clonotypes. Generation probabilities were computed with OLGA for all TCRbeta clonotypes obtained by the gDNA method from several donors. This immuneACCESS table, as held by TCRdb, lists in-frame sequences with V and J called but not all clones. Of the missing ones, under half trace to an unresolved V gene in checked studies; the others have no known cause. Clone size and V and J calls were adopted from that table, with D and trimming inferred from the DNA. The table for this sample lists 2 million to 2.5 million clones; approximately 94% of them were counted only once. Jointly, the top ten make up roughly 0.13% of the sample.

Donors were healthy HIV-negative adults with no recently reported acute infections or vaccinations. All donors were Caucasian adults living in Nashville, Tennessee, USA. CD4+ T cells were enriched by magnetic negative selection; naive cells were then positively selected on CD45RA, and the negative fraction formed the memory subset. Blood was collected by leukapheresis, and PBMCs were isolated by Ficoll-Histopaque density gradient centrifugation and then cryopreserved in liquid nitrogen vapor phase. Purity and quantity of every magnetically sorted T cell population were checked by analytical flow cytometry. From each sorted fraction, genomic DNA was isolated and quantified by UV absorbance on a Nanodrop 2000c. About this clone: Its antigen remains unidentified. Base quality data are lacking; no much larger clone is found one base away.

Points the paper makes about the study in general: Compared with non-shared clonotypes, the clonotypes found in all four sorted-subset donors had higher generation probabilities. Naive subsets generally had larger estimated clonotype richness than memory subsets. Pairwise subsampling led to the expectation that sequencing depth would affect the degree of clonotype sharing among donors. Even with the large sequencing depth, rarefaction of the sorted-subset datasets indicated that sequencing was incomplete. The small number of donors limited the genetic and exposure-history diversity represented. Sharing across several donors was observed for 5% to 6.5% of naive CD4, under 4% of naive CD8, over 2% of memory CD4, and around 0.44% of memory CD8 clonotypes. Sampling was restricted to blood, and TCR repertoires in tissue are likely to differ from TCR repertoires in blood.

The CDR3 runs 17 amino acids, cysteine and phenylalanine included. Left in the record is the CDR3 DNA by itself, 51 bases read in frame from the first base. The CDR1 and CDR2 encoded by the germline V gene are SGHTA and FQGNSA. V loses 5 bases of germline sequence and J loses 1 base, and the interval between the two ends is 21 bases. The sequence was collected from a man between 18 and 29 years old in good health. The chain links TRBV7-2 with TRBJ2-7; the D gene cannot be named for sure. What was sequenced was naive CD4+ T cells sorted from blood. In light of the paper, this sample's cell subset or site label describes: CD45RA+ positively selected. The DNA sequence is TGTGCCAGCAGCGTAGGCGAGCCGGGCCGGGTTTCCTACGAGCAGTACTTC. Its protein product is CASSVGEPGRVSYEQYF.